The 3 T cell receptor beta chains reported below all come from one sample, sequenced in a study of shared clonotypes between healthy human individuals. Selected positively for CCR7 and CD45RO-negative, naive CD8 cells excluded terminally differentiated effector memory CD45RA+ cells. The assay was immunoSEQ multiplex PCR, and TCRdb's table has in-frame clones only and misses some. The table shows millions of clones, with roughly 91% occurring only once. Material for sequencing was naive CD8+ T cells from PBMCs. These receptors were collected from a man aged 18 to 29 in good health. Some clones in this sample may be carry-over from other donors' samples.

The V gene is TRBV14, the J gene TRBJ2-1, with 11 bases lining up with TRBD2. J gave up 8 bases and V 5 bases, and 2 bases lay outside the gene matches. Germline lookup yields CDR1 SGHDN and CDR2 FVKESK. The CDR3 extends over 13 amino acids. Here the CDR3 reads CASSETSGDEQFF. The CDR3 DNA is TGTGCCAGCAGCGAGACTAGCGGGGATGAGCAGTTCTTC.

V usage is TRBV29-1 and J usage is TRBJ1-1; D is perhaps TRBD1 (6 bases). The CDR3 is 13 amino acids. V lost 5 bases, J lost 5 bases, and 15 bases lay in between. Germline CDR1 is SQVTM and CDR2 is ANQGSEA. CDR3 sequence (DNA): TGCAGCGTTAGTCCAGGGGAGGGTACTGAAGCTTTCTTT. This sequence encodes CSVSPGEGTEAFF.

V is TRBV5-4 and J is TRBJ2-7, with D perhaps matching TRBD1 or TRBD2 (5 bases each). CDR1 and CDR2 from the germline V gene are SGHNT and YYREEE (reference sequence). The CDR3 length is 15 residues. V was cut by 0 bases and J by 2 bases, with 12 bases left in between. The CDR3 loop reads CASSLVQGVTYEQYF. The DNA of the CDR3 is TGTGCCAGCAGCTTGGTGCAGGGAGTAACCTACGAGCAGTACTTC.